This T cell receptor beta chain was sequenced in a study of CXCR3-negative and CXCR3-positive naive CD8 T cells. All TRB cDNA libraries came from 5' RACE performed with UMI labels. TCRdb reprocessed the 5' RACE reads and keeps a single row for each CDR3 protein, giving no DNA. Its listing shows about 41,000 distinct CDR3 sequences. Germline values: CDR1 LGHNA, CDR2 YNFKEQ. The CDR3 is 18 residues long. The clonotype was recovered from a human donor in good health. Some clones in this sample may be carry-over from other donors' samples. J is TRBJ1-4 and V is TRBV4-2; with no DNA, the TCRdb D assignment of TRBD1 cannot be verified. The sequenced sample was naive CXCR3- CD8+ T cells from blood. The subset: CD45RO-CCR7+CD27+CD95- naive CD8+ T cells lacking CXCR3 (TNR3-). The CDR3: CASSQGTGVLSTNEKLFF.